The 6 T cell receptor beta chains reported below all come from one sample, sequenced in a study of cytomegalovirus exposure and HLA in healthy donors. 13 Jbeta primers and 60 Vbeta primers were used for the PCR. TCRdb's table, derived via immunoSEQ multiplex PCR, lists solely in-frame clones and lacks some. The sample has about 100,000 clones; roughly 80% are singletons. The sample comprised PBMCs. These receptors all stem from a male donor in good health and CMV-seropositive.

This rearrangement joins TRBV15 to TRBJ1-1; 10 positions agree with TRBD1. Germline V gene sequence: CDR1 LNHNV, CDR2 YYDKDF (reference sequence). CDR3 size: 19 residues. Trimming removed 2 bases from V and 4 bases from J; junction bases left unmatched: 16. In DNA form, the CDR3 reads TGTGCCACCAGCAGACCATCTTTCGGGACAGGGGTTAGGGGCACTGAAGCTTTCTTT. Translating gives CATSRPSFGTGVRGTEAFF.

The rearrangement links TRBV19 to TRBJ2-3; 12 bases match TRBD2. Germline V gives CDR1 LNHDA, CDR2 SQIVND (reference sequence). CDR3 length: 16 residues. The V and J ends lost 7 bases and 1 base, in that order; junction bases with no gene match: 6. CDR3 sequence (DNA): TGTGCCAGTACCCCTAGCGGGAGGGTGGGCACAGATACGCAGTATTTT. This codes for CASTPSGRVGTDTQYF. Based on the CDR3 plus reference TRBV19 and TRBJ2-3, the full variable domain is DGGITQSPKYLFRKEGQNVTLSCEQNLNHDAMYWYRQDPGQGLRLIYYSQIVNDFQKGDIAEGYSVSREKKESFPLTVTSAQKNPTAFYLCASTPSGRVGTDTQYFGPGTRLTVL.

In the case of this clone: The junction differs from germline at one of its ends, possibly a read error. This rearrangement joins TRBV4-1 to TRBJ1-2, with a weak D call TRBD1 (6 bases). CDR3 length equals 13 residues. CDR1 is MGHRA and CDR2 is YSYEKL in the germline V gene. The CDR3 spells CASSQGGDYGYTF. CDR3 nucleotides: TGCGCCAGTAGCCAAGGGGGGGACTATGGCTACACCTTC.

The chain uses TRBV28 and TRBJ2-5; 13 bases agree with TRBD2. The end of the DNA is better explained by TRBJ2-7, so the J call may be wrong. The V gene's germline CDR1 is MDHEN and CDR2 SYDVKM. This CDR3 comprises 18 residues. CDR3 protein: CASSFLGYALAGGGEQYF. CDR3 DNA: TGTGCCAGCAGTTTTCTTGGTTACGCACTAGCGGGAGGGGGCGAGCAGTACTTC.

The chain couples TRBV27 to TRBJ2-1, with 8 bases identical to TRBD2. The trim removed 2 bases at V and 4 bases at J, leaving 16 bases unmatched. CDR1 and CDR2 (germline): MNHEY, SMNVEV (reference sequence). There are 19 residues in the CDR3. The CDR3 spells CASSLETSGPPTFYNEQFF. Written as DNA, the CDR3 is TGTGCCAGCAGTTTAGAAACTAGCGGACCCCCTACTTTTTACAATGAGCAGTTCTTC.

The chain recombines TRBV7-2 with TRBJ2-3; D remains unclear. Trimming pared 4 bases from V and 2 bases from J, leaving 4 bases between. The CDR3 is 12 residues long. The germline V gene has CDR1 SGHTA and CDR2 FQGNSA. CDR3 in DNA: TGTGCCAGCAGCTCCTACACAGATACGCAGTATTTT. Amino acids: CASSSYTDTQYF.